This T cell receptor (beta chain) was documented in a study of Ad26.COV2.S vaccination and SARS-CoV-2 variants listed by TCRdb under 2021. As for the study more broadly: TCRbeta repertoire sequencing served as the tool for gauging how specific and how broad the SARS-CoV-2-reactive T cell receptors were following Ad26.COV2.S vaccination. A total of about 30 samples were included in the TCR-sequenced set, comprising around 19 Ad26.COV2.S vaccine recipients, 5 placebo recipients and 8 SARS-CoV-2 convalescent individuals.

Details on this clone: There is no known antigen for this receptor. No qualities accompany the bases; no much larger clone lies one base away.

This sample's time point label indicates: individuals recovered from natural SARS-CoV-2 infection. Based on the germline V gene (reference sequence), the CDR1 and CDR2 sequences are LNHDA and SQIVND. At the junction V is shortened by 6 bases and J by 3 bases; bases outside the gene matches: 6. The cysteine opens and the phenylalanine closes a CDR3 of 15 amino acids. Of all the DNA, just the CDR3 is kept, 45 bases in frame from base 1. The immunoSEQ Assay was used to sequence TCRbeta CDR3 regions. After extraction, genomic DNA underwent amplification by bias-controlled multiplex PCR, followed by high-throughput sequencing. Per the source publication's procedure: To quantify the absolute abundance of every unique TCRbeta CDR3 region, sequences were collapsed and filtered. T cell fraction was estimated by normalizing TCRbeta template counts to usable DNA, which was measured by amplifying reference genes present in all nucleated cells. Repertoire TCRs were annotated as SARS-CoV-2-specific by exact matching of V gene, CDR3 amino acid sequence and J gene to a known reactive TCR set. MIRA supplied the reference SARS-CoV-2 TCR set, which was filtered for enrichment in COVID-19-positive ImmuneCODE repertoires so that public or cross-reactive TCRs were removed. Using the MIRA antigens, annotated TCRs were further analysed by specific ORF or by position within an ORF. Breadth was defined as the number of annotated unique rearrangements divided by the total number of unique productive rearrangements, and depth was defined as the summed frequency of the annotated unique rearrangements. TCR breadth was compared between groups using two-sided Wilcoxon rank-sum tests. The immuneACCESS repertoire file appears here via TCRdb, limited to in-frame rearrangements. These files lack a portion of the clones; in checked studies, under half of the deficit traces to unresolved V genes, and the cause of the others is not known. V and J calls and clone size are as listed in that table; D and trimming were resolved from the DNA. For this sample there are some 190,000 clones; 87% appear just once. The leading ten clones occupy 5.9% of the sample.

The paper as a whole reports these results and caveats: It was noted by the authors that total T cell responses may have been underestimated by the TCR breadth and depth analyses. Higher spike-specific TCR breadth was observed in Ad26.COV2.S recipients than in placebo recipients (P = 0.0014). Non-spike TCR breadth was comparable between vaccine and placebo recipients, consistent with the vaccine containing only spike. Substantial breadth of spike-specific CD8+ and CD4+ T cell responses was reported after vaccination.

Sequencing was performed on peripheral blood, taken after recovery from COVID-19. The chain is made from TRBV19 and TRBJ2-7; 12 central bases correspond to TRBD1. This receptor was taken from a human donor who had recovered from COVID-19. The CDR3 here reads CASSPGQGAHYEQYF. The nucleotides are TGTGCCAGTAGCCCGGGACAGGGGGCCCACTACGAGCAGTACTTC.